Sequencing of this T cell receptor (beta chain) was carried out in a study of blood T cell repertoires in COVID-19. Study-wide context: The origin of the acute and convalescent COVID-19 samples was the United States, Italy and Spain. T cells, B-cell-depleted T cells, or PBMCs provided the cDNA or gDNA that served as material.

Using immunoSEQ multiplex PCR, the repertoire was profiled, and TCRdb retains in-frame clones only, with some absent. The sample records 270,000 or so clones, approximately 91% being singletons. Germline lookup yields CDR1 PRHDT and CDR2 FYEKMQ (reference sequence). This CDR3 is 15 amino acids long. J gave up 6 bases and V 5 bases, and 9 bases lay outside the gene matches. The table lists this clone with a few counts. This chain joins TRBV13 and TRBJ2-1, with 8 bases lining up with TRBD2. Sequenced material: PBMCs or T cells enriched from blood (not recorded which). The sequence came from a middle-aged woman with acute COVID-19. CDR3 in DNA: TGTGCCAGCAGCCCCCGGACTAGCCTCGCCAATGAGCAGTTCTTC. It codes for CASSPRTSLANEQFF.